The 28 T cell receptor beta chains listed next were all sequenced from one sample in a study of multiple sclerosis patients with progressive multifocal leukoencephalopathy. Assay used: immunoSEQ multiplex PCR; TCRdb lists only in-frame clones, some missing. The data hold 25,000 to 35,000 clones, with approximately 90% observed a single time. Time point denoted: before natalizumab initiation. The sample consisted of PBMCs. The receptors were sampled from a human donor with multiple sclerosis.

The CDR3 sequence is CASSPRTADSMNTEAFF. The CDR3 bases are TGTGCCAGCAGTCCTCGGACAGCGGACTCCATGAACACTGAAGCTTTCTTT. This chain uses TRBV7-9 with TRBJ1-1, with D possibly being TRBD1 (6 bases). V was clipped by 6 bases and J by 0 bases, with 20 bases between them. Germline V lookup: CDR1 SEHNR, CDR2 FQNEAQ (reference sequence). The CDR3 covers 17 residues.

The V gene is TRBV30, the J gene TRBJ1-2; TRBD1 aligns across 11 bases. This CDR3 is 13 amino acids long. The germline V gene has CDR1 GTSNPN and CDR2 SVGIG (reference sequence). V shed 7 bases, J shed 1 base, and the junction held 2 bases outside the gene matches. As DNA, the CDR3 is TGTGCCTCCGGGACAGGGGGTAACTATGGCTACACCTTC. Translated, it gives CASGTGGNYGYTF.

This chain uses TRBV19 with TRBJ1-2; D is unresolved. The CDR3 length is 12 residues. Germline loops: CDR1 LNHDA, CDR2 SQIVND (reference sequence). The V and J ends lost 5 bases and 1 base respectively, with 5 bases between them. The CDR3 spells CASSSLNYGYTF. The CDR3 DNA sequence: TGTGCCAGTAGTTCCCTTAACTATGGCTACACCTTC.

The chain joins TRBV7-3 to TRBJ2-7, with TRBD1 identical over 8 bases. V shed 2 bases and J 1 base; nucleotides not matched to a gene: 7. The V gene's germline CDR1 is SGHTA and CDR2 FQGTGA. The CDR3 consists of 16 residues. The DNA of the CDR3 is TGTGCCAGCAGCTTAGGGAGGACAGGGAGATCCTACGAGCAGTACTTC. This translates into CASSLGRTGRSYEQYF. The whole variable domain, remainder taken from reference TRBV7-3 and TRBJ2-7, is GAGVSQTPSNKVTEKGKYVELRCDPISGHTALYWYRQSLGQGPEFLIYFQGTGAADDSGLPNDRFFAVRPEGSVSTLKIQRTERGDSAVYLCASSLGRTGRSYEQYFGPGTRLTVT.

This chain connects TRBV4-1 to TRBJ1-2; D gene unclear. This CDR3 has 15 residues. V lost 4 bases and J 4 bases, leaving 16 bases between the germline ends. Germline V lookup: CDR1 MGHRA, CDR2 YSYEKL. In nucleotides, the CDR3 is TGCGCCAGCAGCCCCATAGGACGGACCCTCTATGGCTACACCTTC. Translating it yields CASSPIGRTLYGYTF.

The J gene is TRBJ2-7, the V gene TRBV6-1, with D tentatively TRBD2 (6 bases). CDR1 and CDR2 from the germline V gene are MNHNS and SASEGT. V dropped 3 bases and J dropped 4 bases, with 7 bases sitting between them. This CDR3 has 12 residues. For the CDR3, the DNA is TGTGCCAGCAGTGAGCGGGGATACGAGCAGTACTTC. As protein: CASSERGYEQYF.

The rearrangement joins TRBV28 to TRBJ1-3, with D perhaps matching TRBD1 (5 bases). This CDR3 has 15 residues. The V end was cut by 7 bases, the J end by 5 bases, with 18 bases between. Per the germline V gene, CDR1 is MDHEN and CDR2 is SYDVKM. CDR3 region: CASTGGGYVRNTIYF. The CDR3 coding sequence is TGTGCCAGCACTGGTGGGGGGTATGTGCGAAACACCATATATTTT.

This clone came up a few times. The rearrangement links TRBV13 to TRBJ1-3; the D is unclear. Germline V gene sequence: CDR1 PRHDT, CDR2 FYEKMQ (reference sequence). The ends were cut back, 0 bases at V and 0 bases at J, with 9 bases in the middle. The CDR3 sequence is 16 residues long. CDR3 nucleotides: TGTGCCAGCAGCTTAGGCCTCGGGAGCTCTGGAAACACCATATATTTT. Protein sequence: CASSLGLGSSGNTIYF.

The CDR3 sequence is CASSGLGGRNEQFF. The CDR3, as DNA: TGTGCCAGCAGCGGCTTGGGGGGCCGCAATGAGCAGTTCTTC. The gene calls are TRBV9 and TRBJ2-1, with D possibly being TRBD1 or TRBD2 (6 bases each). Germline loops: CDR1 SGDLS, CDR2 YYNGEE. The CDR3 runs to 14 residues. V was trimmed by 3 bases and J by 6 bases, leaving 13 bases between them.

Concerning this clone itself: Relative to the germline gene, one junction end is altered; a read error may explain this. V and J are TRBV10-3 and TRBJ2-7; TRBD1 matches at 7 bases. The CDR3 spans 16 residues. Germline lookup yields CDR1 ENHRY and CDR2 SYGVKD. The CDR3 DNA reads TGTGCCAGCAGTCGTGGGACAGCTACTGCGTCCTACGAGCAGTACTTC. Translation gives CASSRGTATASYEQYF.

The chain is built from TRBV15 and TRBJ1-6; tentatively, D is TRBD1 (5 bases). V was clipped by 8 bases and J by 2 bases, with 16 bases between them. The germline CDR1 and CDR2 sequences are LNHNV and YYDKDF (reference sequence). The CDR3 is 16 residues long. In DNA, the CDR3 is TGTGCCACCGGGGGGTTAGGGGAGACCTATAATTCACCCCTCCACTTT. Translation gives CATGGLGETYNSPLHF. Supplemented by reference TRBV15 and TRBJ1-6, the full variable domain reads DAMVIQNPRYQVTQFGKPVTLSCSQTLNHNVMYWYQQKSSQAPKLLFHYYDKDFNNEADTPDNFQSRRPNTSFCFLDIRSPGLGDTAMYLCATGGLGETYNSPLHFGNGTRLTVT.

The chain uses TRBV2 and TRBJ1-1, with D possibly being TRBD1 (5 bases). The CDR3 loop spans 14 amino acids. Germline CDR1 SNHLY, CDR2 FYNNEI. The ends were cut back, 6 bases at V and 4 bases at J, with 15 bases in the middle. This CDR3 reads CASREEGMSTEAFF. The CDR3 DNA is TGTGCCAGCAGAGAGGAGGGGATGAGCACTGAAGCTTTCTTT. The full variable domain, in which reference TRBV2 and TRBJ1-1 provide the parts outside the CDR3, is EPEVTQTPSHQVTQMGQEVILRCVPISNHLYFYWYRQILGQKVEFLVSFYNNEISEKSEIFDDQFSVERPDGSNFTLKIRSTKLEDSAMYFCASREEGMSTEAFFGQGTRLTVV.

The V call is TRBV4-1, the J call TRBJ2-6, with no clear D. From germline, CDR1 is MGHRA and CDR2 YSYEKL. Trimming pared 3 bases from V and 3 bases from J, leaving 9 bases between. CDR3 length: 15 amino acids. The CDR3 spells CASSQWEGGANVLTF. The DNA for the CDR3 is TGCGCCAGCAGCCAGTGGGAAGGTGGGGCCAACGTCCTGACTTTC.

The V and J genes are TRBV28 and TRBJ2-5; perhaps TRBD1 as D (5 bases). The CDR3 extends over 14 amino acids. CDR1 MDHEN and CDR2 SYDVKM come from the germline V gene. The V end lost 5 bases, the J end lost 1 base, and 11 bases lay between the germline ends. CDR3 residues: CASSLLTAQETQYF. In DNA, the CDR3 is TGTGCCAGCAGTCTGCTGACAGCCCAAGAGACCCAGTACTTC. The full variable domain, rest sourced from reference TRBV28 and TRBJ2-5, is DVKVTQSSRYLVKRTGEKVFLECVQDMDHENMFWYRQDPGLGLRLIYFSYDVKMKEKGDIPEGYSVSREKKERFSLILESASTNQTSMYLCASSLLTAQETQYFGPGTRLLVL.

The V call is TRBV7-9, the J call TRBJ1-2, with D possibly being TRBD1 (6 bases). The CDR3 extends over 15 amino acids. V dropped 5 bases and J dropped 7 bases, with 20 bases sitting between them. Per the germline V gene, CDR1 is SEHNR and CDR2 is FQNEAQ (reference sequence). The CDR3 protein is CASSIVSTGAGGYTF. CDR3 nucleotide sequence: TGTGCCAGCAGCATAGTTTCAACGGGGGCCGGTGGCTACACCTTC. The full variable domain, with the rest looked up from reference TRBV7-9 and TRBJ1-2, is DTGVSQNPRHKITKRGQNVTFRCDPISEHNRLYWYRQTLGQGPEFLTYFQNEAQLEKSRLLSDRFSAERPKGSFSTLEIQRTEQGDSAMYLCASSIVSTGAGGYTFGSGTRLTVV.

The chain couples TRBV5-1 to TRBJ2-7, with D unclear. The CDR3 runs 14 residues. Per germline, CDR1 SGHRS and CDR2 YFSETQ. V was cut by 1 base and J by 0 bases, with 8 bases left in between. The CDR3 coding sequence is TGCGCCAGCAGCTTGTCGGCGACCTCCTACGAGCAGTACTTC. Translated, it gives CASSLSATSYEQYF. Together with reference TRBV5-1 and TRBJ2-7, the CDR3 gives the full variable domain: KAGVTQTPRYLIKTRGQQVTLSCSPISGHRSVSWYQQTPGQGLQFLFEYFSETQRNKGNFPGRFSGRQFSNSRSEMNVSTLELGDSALYLCASSLSATSYEQYFGPGTRLTVT.

The chain joins TRBV30 to TRBJ1-2; D uncertain. The V gene's germline CDR1 is GTSNPN and CDR2 SVGIG (reference sequence). CDR3 length equals 13 residues. Trimming pared 4 bases from V and 8 bases from J, leaving 17 bases between. CDR3 nucleotides: TGTGCCTGGACCCCAGGACGGGTAGGAGGCTACACCTTC. It codes for CAWTPGRVGGYTF.

The rearrangement uses TRBV19 and TRBJ1-2; possible D gene TRBD1, 5 bases. The CDR3 sequence is 14 residues long. Trimming shortened V by 0 bases and J by 4 bases, and 9 bases separated the two germline ends. Germline assignment: CDR1 LNHDA and CDR2 SQIVND (reference sequence). CDR3: CASSIEARVYGYTF. CDR3 nucleotide sequence: TGTGCCAGTAGTATAGAGGCCAGGGTCTATGGCTACACCTTC.

J is TRBJ2-7 and V is TRBV5-6; the match to TRBD1 covers 7 bases. The germline V gene encodes CDR1 SGHDT and CDR2 YYEEEE. This CDR3 is 15 amino acids long. With 6 bases clipped from V and 4 bases from J, the junction kept 13 bases outside the gene matches. The CDR3 nucleotides are TGTGCCAGCACCCTCTCCGGGACAGCCCCTTACGAGCAGTACTTC. Protein product: CASTLSGTAPYEQYF.

This chain connects TRBV5-4 to TRBJ2-3, with a tentative D call TRBD1 (6 bases). The germline V gene has CDR1 SGHNT and CDR2 YYREEE (reference sequence). This CDR3 contains 15 residues. Trimming shortened V by 0 bases and J by 1 base, and 9 bases separated the two germline ends. The CDR3 loop reads CASSLGWGRTDTQYF. The CDR3 DNA reads as TGTGCCAGCAGCTTGGGATGGGGGCGCACAGATACGCAGTATTTT. Full variable domain (outside the CDR3, taken from reference TRBV5-4 and TRBJ2-3): ETGVTQSPTHLIKTRGQQVTLRCSSQSGHNTVSWYQQALGQGPQFIFQYYREEENGRGNFPPRFSGLQFPNYSSELNVNALELDDSALYLCASSLGWGRTDTQYFGPGTRLTVL.

The gene calls are TRBV19 and TRBJ1-4; weak D call: TRBD1 (5 bases). Trimming removed 3 bases from V and 7 bases from J, with 15 bases in between. The germline gives CDR1 LNHDA, CDR2 SQIVND (reference sequence). This CDR3 spans 15 amino acids. CDR3 in amino acids: CASSIVRAGSEKLFF. In DNA, the CDR3 is TGTGCCAGTAGTATCGTCAGGGCGGGGAGTGAAAAACTGTTTTTT.

V is TRBV7-9 and J is TRBJ2-1, with D uncertain. The ends were cut back, 6 bases at V and 3 bases at J, with 12 bases in the middle. The CDR3 has 14 residues. Germline values: CDR1 SEHNR, CDR2 FQNEAQ (reference sequence). The CDR3 nucleotides are TGTGCCAGCAGAGGCCCCTGGCACTACAATGAGCAGTTCTTC. It codes for CASRGPWHYNEQFF.

The chain joins TRBV28 to TRBJ1-4, with no clear D. Germline CDR1 MDHEN, CDR2 SYDVKM. Trimming cost V 8 bases and J 5 bases, with 15 bases left between them. The CDR3 length is 14 residues. Here the CDR3 DNA reads TGTGCCAGCGGAAAGGCCTACCAAAATGAAAAACTGTTTTTT. It specifies CASGKAYQNEKLFF.

The chain couples TRBV15 to TRBJ2-7; D is uncertain. The CDR3 covers 13 residues. Deletions cut 0 bases from V and 5 bases from J, with 8 bases between. Looked up from germline, CDR1 is LNHNV and CDR2 is YYDKDF (reference sequence). The CDR3 DNA reads TGTGCCACCAGCAGAGACCCACTGAACGAGCAGTACTTC. Residues: CATSRDPLNEQYF.

This clone was observed a handful of times. The CDR3 spells CASSPNRVEEKLFF. DNA for the CDR3: TGTGCCAGCTCACCGAACAGGGTCGAAGAAAAACTGTTTTTT. The chain recombines TRBV18 with TRBJ1-4; a possible D gene is TRBD1 (6 bases). The CDR3 is 14 amino acids. CDR1 is KGHSH, CDR2 LQKENI, per germline. Trimming took 3 bases from V and 8 from J, leaving 13 bases between them.

This rearrangement joins TRBV4-2 to TRBJ2-3; either TRBD1 or TRBD2 may fit D (6 bases each). CDR1 and CDR2 from the germline V gene are LGHNA and YNFKEQ. The CDR3 has 13 amino acids. The V and J ends lost 10 bases and 1 base respectively, with 12 bases between them. CDR3 bases: TGTGCCACACGGGGGCCGGGCACAGATACGCAGTATTTT. This encodes CATRGPGTDTQYF.

In this sample, this clone turned up a few times. V usage is TRBV10-3 and J usage is TRBJ1-4, with D hard to call. The CDR3 spans 15 residues. Trimming cost V 11 bases and J 5 bases, with 21 bases left between them. CDR1 and CDR2 (germline): ENHRY, SYGVKD. CDR3: CASRRRNDPNEKLFF. CDR3 sequence (DNA): TGTGCCTCCCGTCGGCGGAACGATCCCAATGAAAAACTGTTTTTT.

V usage is TRBV7-8 and J usage is TRBJ2-5; D possibly matches TRBD1 or TRBD2 (6 bases each). Between the trimmed V and J ends, which lost 10 bases and 5 bases, there was a span of 14 bases. Per the germline V gene, CDR1 is SGHVS and CDR2 is FQNEAQ. The CDR3 extends over 12 amino acids. DNA for the CDR3: TGTGCCACCCTGGGGGGCCAGGAGACCCAGTACTTC. Translating it yields CATLGGQETQYF. The whole variable domain, remainder taken from reference TRBV7-8 and TRBJ2-5, is GAGVSQSPRYKVAKRGQDVALRCDPISGHVSLFWYQQALGQGPEFLTYFQNEAQLDKSGLPSDRFFAERPEGSVSTLKIQRTQQEDSAVYLCATLGGQETQYFGPGTRLLVL.